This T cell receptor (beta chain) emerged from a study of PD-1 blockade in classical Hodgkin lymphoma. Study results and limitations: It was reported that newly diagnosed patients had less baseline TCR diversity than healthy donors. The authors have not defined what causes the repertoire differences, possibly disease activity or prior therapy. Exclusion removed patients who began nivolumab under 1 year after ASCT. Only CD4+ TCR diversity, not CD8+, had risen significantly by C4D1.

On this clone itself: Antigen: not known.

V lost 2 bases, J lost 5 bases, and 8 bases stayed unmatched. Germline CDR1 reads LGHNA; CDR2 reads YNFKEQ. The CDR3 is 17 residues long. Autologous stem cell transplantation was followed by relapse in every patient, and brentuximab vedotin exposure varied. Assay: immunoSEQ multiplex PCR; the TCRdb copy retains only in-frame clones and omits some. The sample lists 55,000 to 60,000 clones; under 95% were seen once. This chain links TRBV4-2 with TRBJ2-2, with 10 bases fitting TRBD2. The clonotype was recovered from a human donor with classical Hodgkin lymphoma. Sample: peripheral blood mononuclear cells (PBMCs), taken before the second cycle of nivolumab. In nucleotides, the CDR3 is TGTGCCAGCAGCCAAACTCTAGCGGGAGAGGGGACCGGGGAGCTGTTTTTT. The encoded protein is CASSQTLAGEGTGELFF.